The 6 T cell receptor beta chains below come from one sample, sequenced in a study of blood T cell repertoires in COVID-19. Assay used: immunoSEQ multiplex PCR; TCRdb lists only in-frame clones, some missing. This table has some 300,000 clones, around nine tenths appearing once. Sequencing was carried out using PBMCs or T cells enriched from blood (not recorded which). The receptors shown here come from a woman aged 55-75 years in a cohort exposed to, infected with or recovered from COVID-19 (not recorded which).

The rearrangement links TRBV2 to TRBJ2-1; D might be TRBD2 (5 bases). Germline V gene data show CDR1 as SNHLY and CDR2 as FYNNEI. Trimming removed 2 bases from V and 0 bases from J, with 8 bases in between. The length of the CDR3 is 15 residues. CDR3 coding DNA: TGTGCCAGCAGTGAACAGCGGAGCTCCTACAATGAGCAGTTCTTC. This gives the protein CASSEQRSSYNEQFF.

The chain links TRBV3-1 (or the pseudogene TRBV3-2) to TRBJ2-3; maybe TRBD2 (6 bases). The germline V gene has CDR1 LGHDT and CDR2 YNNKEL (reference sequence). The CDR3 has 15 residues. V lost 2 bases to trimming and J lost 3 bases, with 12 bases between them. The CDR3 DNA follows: TGTGCCAGCAGCCAAATGGGGCGGGAAACAGATACGCAGTATTTT. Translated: CASSQMGRETDTQYF.

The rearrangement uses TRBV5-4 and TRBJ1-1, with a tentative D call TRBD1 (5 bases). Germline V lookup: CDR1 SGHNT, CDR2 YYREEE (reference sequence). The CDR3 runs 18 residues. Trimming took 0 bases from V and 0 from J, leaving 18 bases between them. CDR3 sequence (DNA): TGTGCCAGCAGCTTGGGGTTCTCAGGGCAGCTAATGAACACTGAAGCTTTCTTT. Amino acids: CASSLGFSGQLMNTEAFF.

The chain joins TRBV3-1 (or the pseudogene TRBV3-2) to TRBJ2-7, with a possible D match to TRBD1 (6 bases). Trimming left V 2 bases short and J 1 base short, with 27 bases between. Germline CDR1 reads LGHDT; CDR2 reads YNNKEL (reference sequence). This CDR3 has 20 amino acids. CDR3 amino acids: CASSQHPSGTRINPSYEQYF. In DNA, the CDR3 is TGTGCCAGCAGCCAACACCCCTCCGGGACAAGGATCAACCCGTCCTACGAGCAGTACTTC.

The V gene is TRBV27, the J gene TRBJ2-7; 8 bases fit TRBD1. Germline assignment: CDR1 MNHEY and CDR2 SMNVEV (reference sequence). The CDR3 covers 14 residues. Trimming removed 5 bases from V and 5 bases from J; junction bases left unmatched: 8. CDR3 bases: TGTGCCAGCAGTCTCAGGGGGCCCTTAAACGAGCAGTACTTC. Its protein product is CASSLRGPLNEQYF.

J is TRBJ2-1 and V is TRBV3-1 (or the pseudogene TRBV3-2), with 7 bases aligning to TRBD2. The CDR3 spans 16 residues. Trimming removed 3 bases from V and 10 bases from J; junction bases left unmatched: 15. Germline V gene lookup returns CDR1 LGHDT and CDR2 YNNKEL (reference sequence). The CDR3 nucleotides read TGTGCCAGCAGCCACTCTCTAGAGCGGGAAAAGGGCGAGCAGTTCTTC. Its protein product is CASSHSLEREKGEQFF.